This T cell receptor (beta chain) was found in a study of cytomegalovirus exposure and HLA in healthy donors. Study-level results: With DRB1 most and HLA-C fewest, TCR association rates differed between HLA loci in a later analysis.

The PCR contained 60 Vbeta and 13 Jbeta primers. The assay was immunoSEQ multiplex PCR, and TCRdb's table has in-frame clones only and misses some. The sample holds approximately 120,000 clones, less than 85% seen once. To note about this clone: Antigen specificity is unknown.

V lost 3 bases, J lost 6 bases, and 15 bases lay in between. Germline V gives CDR1 KGHSH, CDR2 LQKENI. The CDR3 totals 15 residues. Input material: PBMCs. The TCR originated in a young man in good health and CMV-seropositive. The V gene is TRBV18, the J gene TRBJ2-1; perhaps TRBD2 as D (5 bases). The CDR3, as DNA: TGTGCCAGCTCACCTCCCGGACTCAGCCTCAATGAGCAGTTCTTC. Translated: CASSPPGLSLNEQFF.